The clone carrying this T cell receptor beta chain occurred many times. Its antigen remains unknown. The record originates from a study of breast tumors, draining lymph nodes, adjacent tissues. V was shortened by 5 bases and J by 5 bases, with 18 bases between the two germline ends. The CDR3 runs to 15 residues. CDR1 is SEHNR, CDR2 FQNEAQ, per germline (reference sequence). TCRdb re-analysed the multiplex PCR reads in MiXCR, keeping a single row per CDR3 protein. The table lists around 150,000 distinct CDR3 sequences, 32% of them singletons. Findings and caveats of the study: Tumor TCR diversity was below lymph nodes but above nontumor tissue. Tumor and nontumor repertoires were significantly more similar in luminal-like than in basal-like breast cancer.

Breast cancer patients provided tissue from their axillary draining lymph nodes. The specimen sequenced was axillary lymph node tissue. This chain connects TRBV7-9 to TRBJ2-5, with D unclear. The sequence was collected from a female donor with breast cancer. Some clones in this sample may be carry-over from other donors' samples. CDR3 sequence reads: CASSASGLALETQYF. DNA for the CDR3: TGTGCCAGCAGCGCATCCGGGCTCGCGCTGGAGACCCAGTACTTC.